This TCR beta chain was sequenced during a study of cytomegalovirus exposure and HLA in healthy donors. Trimming took 0 bases from V and 6 from J; bases not matched to a gene: 6. CDR1 and CDR2 (germline): GTSNPN, SVGIG (reference sequence). This CDR3 contains 15 residues. The primer mix had 60 Vbeta and 13 Jbeta primers. Clones were sequenced by immunoSEQ multiplex PCR, and TCRdb holds only the in-frame ones, with some missing. The profile shows a few hundred thousand clones, about 83% of them singletons. Sequenced material: PBMCs. The chain uses TRBV30 and TRBJ2-5; TRBD2 matches 11 bases. The source is a woman between 45 and 60 years old in good health and CMV-seropositive. Here the CDR3 reads CAWSVRLAGLQTQYF. CDR3 bases: TGTGCCTGGAGTGTACGACTAGCGGGGTTGCAGACCCAGTACTTC.